This T cell receptor (beta chain) was retrieved from a study of blood T cells in healthy people across ages. Next came a second PCR, run for 7 to 11 cycles, which used a sample-barcoded 5' primer along with a J-beta primer mix. A template-switch adaptor with 12 random nucleotides tagged each cDNA molecule. TCRdb called the 5' RACE reads again in MiXCR, with one record for every CDR3 protein. The table shows around 1,500,000 distinct CDR3 sequences, with about 28% occurring only once. Germline V gene lookup returns CDR1 DFQATT and CDR2 SNEGSKA (reference sequence). The length of the CDR3 is 11 residues. Details on this clonotype: This clone may be a read error of a much larger clone one base away.

V is TRBV20-1 and J is TRBJ2-5, with D maybe TRBD2 (5 bases). Matching the DNA end better, TRBJ2-7 makes the J call doubtful. The TCR originated in a woman between 25 and 40 years old in good health. Sequencing was done on a sample of blood. The CDR3 DNA is TGCGGAGCTCGAGCGGCCTGCGAGCAGTACTTC. It translates to CGARAACEQYF.